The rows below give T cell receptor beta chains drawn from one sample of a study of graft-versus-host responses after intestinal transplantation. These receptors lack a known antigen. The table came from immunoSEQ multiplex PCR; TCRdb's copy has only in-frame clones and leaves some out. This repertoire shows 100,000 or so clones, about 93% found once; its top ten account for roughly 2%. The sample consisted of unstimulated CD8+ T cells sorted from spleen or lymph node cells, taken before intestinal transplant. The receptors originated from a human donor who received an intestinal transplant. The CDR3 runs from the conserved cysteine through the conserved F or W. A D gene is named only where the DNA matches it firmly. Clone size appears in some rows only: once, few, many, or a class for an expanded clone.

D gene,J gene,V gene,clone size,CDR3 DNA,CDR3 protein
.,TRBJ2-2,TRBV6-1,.,TGTGCCAGCAGATTCTTTACCGGGGAGCTGTTTTTT,CASRFFTGELFF
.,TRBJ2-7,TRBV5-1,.,TGCGCCAGCAGCCCGGGTAGTACGGCTGTCTACGAGCAGTACTTC,CASSPGSTAVYEQYF
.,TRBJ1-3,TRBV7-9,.,TGTGCCAGCAGCTTAGAAGACGGCAGGGTTCCCACCATATATTTT,CASSLEDGRVPTIYF
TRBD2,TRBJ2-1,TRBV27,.,TGTGCCAGCAGTTTGGGGTCTAGCGGGGGGCTGAATGAGCAGTTCTTC,CASSLGSSGGLNEQFF
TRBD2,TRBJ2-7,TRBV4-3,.,TGCGCCAGCAGCCCCAATGGAGGACTAGCCTATTCCTACGAGCAGTACTTC,CASSPNGGLAYSYEQYF
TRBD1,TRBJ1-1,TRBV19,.,TGTGCCAGTAGTAGAGACAGGGGGGTCACTGAAGCTTTCTTT,CASSRDRGVTEAFF
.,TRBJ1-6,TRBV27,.,TGTGCCAGCAGTCGATCGACCGGGACTCAAAATTCACCCCTCCACTTT,CASSRSTGTQNSPLHF
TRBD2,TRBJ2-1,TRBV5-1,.,TGCGCCAGCAGTCGGACTAGCGGGAGCTCCTACAATGAGCAGTTCTTC,CASSRTSGSSYNEQFF
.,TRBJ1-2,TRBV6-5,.,TGTGCCAGCAGTTTAGCACAGGGCTACTATGGCTACACCTTC,CASSLAQGYYGYTF
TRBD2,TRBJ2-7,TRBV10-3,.,TGTGCCATCAGTCCCCTAGGGGAGGGGACCAACTACGAGCAGTACTTC,CAISPLGEGTNYEQYF
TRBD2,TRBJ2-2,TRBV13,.,TGTGCCAGCAGCACCCGACTAGCGGGGGGGCGGGACACCGGGGAGCTGTTTTTT,CASSTRLAGGRDTGELFF
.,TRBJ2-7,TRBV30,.,TGTGCCTGGAGTGTACCCCACATCCCTTACGAGCAGTACTTC,CAWSVPHIPYEQYF
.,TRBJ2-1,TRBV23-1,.,TGCGCCAGCAGTCAATCGAGGCGGGCGAAGGGCTCCTACAATGAGCAGTTCTTC,CASSQSRRAKGSYNEQFF
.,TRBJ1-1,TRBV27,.,TGTGCCAGCAGCCTTCTGCGGGGGGAAGCTTTCTTT,CASSLLRGEAFF
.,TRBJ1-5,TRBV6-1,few,TGTGCCAGCAGTGAATGGGACAAGAGCAATCAGCCCCAGCATTTT,CASSEWDKSNQPQHF
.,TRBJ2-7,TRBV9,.,TGTGCCAGCAGCTCGAGCTCCTACGAGCAGTACTTC,CASSSSSYEQYF
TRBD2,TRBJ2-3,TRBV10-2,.,TGCGCCACCTCCGGGACTAGCCTGGGAGATACGCAGTATTTT,CATSGTSLGDTQYF
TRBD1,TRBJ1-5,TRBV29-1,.,TGCAGCGTCGAGACAGGGGACGGACAGCCCCAGCATTTT,CSVETGDGQPQHF
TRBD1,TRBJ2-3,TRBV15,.,TGTGCCACCAGTTTACCGGGACAGGTGAACACAGATACGCAGTATTTT,CATSLPGQVNTDTQYF
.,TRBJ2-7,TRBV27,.,TGTGCCAGCCTCTGGGCCGGCGAGCAGTACTTC,CASLWAGEQYF
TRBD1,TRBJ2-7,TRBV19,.,TGTGCCAGTAGTATCGGAAGGGGGCAGTACGAGCAGTACTTC,CASSIGRGQYEQYF
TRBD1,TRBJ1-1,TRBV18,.,TGTGCCAGCTCACGCGTTCCGGGACAGGGTTACACTGAAGCTTTCTTT,CASSRVPGQGYTEAFF
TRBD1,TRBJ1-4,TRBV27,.,TGTGCCAGCAGTCCGGACAGGGGGACTAATGAAAAACTGTTTTTT,CASSPDRGTNEKLFF
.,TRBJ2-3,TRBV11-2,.,TGTGCCAGCAGCTTAGATCCTGGACTAACAACAGATACGCAGTATTTT,CASSLDPGLTTDTQYF
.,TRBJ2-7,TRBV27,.,TGTGCCAGCAGTTTAGGCAGGATGATGGAGCAGTACTTC,CASSLGRMMEQYF
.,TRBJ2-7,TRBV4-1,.,TGCGCCAGCAGCCAAGACGGGGACGAGCAGTACTTC,CASSQDGDEQYF
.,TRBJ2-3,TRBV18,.,TGTGCCAGCTCACCTACAGGAGAATCAGATACGCAGTATTTT,CASSPTGESDTQYF
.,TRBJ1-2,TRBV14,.,TGTGCCAGCAGCCAAGGAATAGAGGGGGCTAACTATGGCTACACCTTC,CASSQGIEGANYGYTF
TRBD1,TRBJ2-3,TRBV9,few,TGTGCCAGCAGCCTAAACCGGGGACAGGGGGCCATTTCGACAGATACGCAGTATTTT,CASSLNRGQGAISTDTQYF
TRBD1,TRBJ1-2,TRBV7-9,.,TGTGCCAGCAGCGGGGGGACAGGGGGCATGGATAACTATGGCTACACCTTC,CASSGGTGGMDNYGYTF
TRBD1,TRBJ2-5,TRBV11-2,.,TGTGCCAGCAGAAGACAGGGTGGAGGAGAGACCCAGTACTTC,CASRRQGGGETQYF
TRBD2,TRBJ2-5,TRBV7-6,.,TGTGCCAGCAGCCCTGGGACTAGCGGGGGGGCTGAGACCCAGTACTTC,CASSPGTSGGAETQYF
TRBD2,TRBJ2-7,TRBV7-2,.,TGTGCCAGCAACCGAGCGGGGGCCTCCTACGAGCAGTACTTC,CASNRAGASYEQYF
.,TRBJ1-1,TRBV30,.,TGTGCCTGGAGGTCCACTGTTAACACTGAAGCTTTCTTT,CAWRSTVNTEAFF
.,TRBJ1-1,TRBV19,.,TGTGCCAGTAGTATAGGGTCAGGGTCGAACACTGAAGCTTTCTTT,CASSIGSGSNTEAFF
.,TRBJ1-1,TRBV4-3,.,TGCGCCAGCAGCCAAGTTTCTTACACTGAAGCTTTCTTT,CASSQVSYTEAFF
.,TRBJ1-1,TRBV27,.,TGTGCCAGCAGTCCACGGACAGCGGCCCGACTCACTGAAGCTTTCTTT,CASSPRTAARLTEAFF
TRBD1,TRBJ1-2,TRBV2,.,TGTGCCAAGCGCAGGGGGTTTAACTATGGCTACACCTTC,CAKRRGFNYGYTF
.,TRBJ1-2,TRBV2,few,TGTGCCAGCAGTGAAGCAGGGGTCGGCTATGGCTACACCTTC,CASSEAGVGYGYTF
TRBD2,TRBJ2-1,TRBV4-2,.,TGTGCCAGCAGCCCGAATCGACTAGCCAATGAGCAGTTCTTC,CASSPNRLANEQFF
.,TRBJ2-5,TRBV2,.,TGTGCCAGCAGTGTCCGACGGGAAGAGACCCAGTACTTC,CASSVRREETQYF
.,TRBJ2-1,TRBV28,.,TGTGCCAGCAGTTTGGGGGCGTACAATGAGCAGTTCTTC,CASSLGAYNEQFF
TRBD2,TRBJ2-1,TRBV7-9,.,TGTGCCAGCAGCTTAGGAGCGGGGGCTAACCACAATGAGCAGTTCTTC,CASSLGAGANHNEQFF
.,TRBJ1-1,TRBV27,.,TGTGCCAGCAGTTTAACTGCAGGGACTGAAGCTTTCTTT,CASSLTAGTEAFF
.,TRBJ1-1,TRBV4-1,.,TGCGCCAGCAGCCAAGAGCCGGGGAACACTGAAGCTTTCTTT,CASSQEPGNTEAFF
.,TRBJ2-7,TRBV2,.,TGTGCCTCCGGGACTTCTATCGAGCAGTACTTC,CASGTSIEQYF
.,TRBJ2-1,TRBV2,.,TGTGCCAGCAGTGAAAGCGAGCGTTCCTACAATGAGCAGTTCTTC,CASSESERSYNEQFF
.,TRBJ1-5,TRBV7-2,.,TGTGCCAGCAGCTTAGTGGTAGGGGGAGAGCAGCCCCAGCATTTT,CASSLVVGGEQPQHF
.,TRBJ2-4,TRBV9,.,TGTGCCAGCAGCCCCCGTCTCCAGGGGAAAAACATTCAGTACTTC,CASSPRLQGKNIQYF
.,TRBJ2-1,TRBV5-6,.,TGTGCCAGCAGCTTGGGGAGCTCCTACAATGAGCAGTTCTTC,CASSLGSSYNEQFF
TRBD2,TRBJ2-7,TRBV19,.,TGTGCCAGTAGTCCTGGGACTAGCGGGAGTCCCTACGAGCAGTACTTC,CASSPGTSGSPYEQYF
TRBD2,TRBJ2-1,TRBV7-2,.,TGTGCCAGCAGCTTAGATGGACTAGCGGGGTCTGAGGAGCAGTTCTTC,CASSLDGLAGSEEQFF
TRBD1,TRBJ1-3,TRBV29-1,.,TGCAGCGTTGAAGATCGAGGAGGGACAGGACTGTCTGGAAACACCATATATTTT,CSVEDRGGTGLSGNTIYF